This TCR beta chain was obtained from a study of long-term antiretroviral therapy in people with HIV. The content of samples before DNA extraction was roughly 1-10 million cryopreserved PBMC. Per the germline V gene, CDR1 is SGHTA and CDR2 is FQGNSA. The trim removed 6 bases at V and 7 bases at J, leaving 10 bases unmatched. The CDR3 covers 16 residues. Version v3.0 of the immunoSEQ assay ran at survey level. A per-sample goal of roughly 40,000-50,000 T-cell genomes was targeted by sequencing. Clones were sequenced by immunoSEQ multiplex PCR, and TCRdb holds only the in-frame ones, with some missing. The table lists tens of thousands of clones, approximately 94% of them singletons, with roughly 2.5% in the top ten.

The receptor was isolated from a man in his fifties or sixties with HIV. The material was unsorted PBMCs, obtained approximately 7.4 years after starting antiretroviral therapy. V and J are TRBV7-2 and TRBJ2-1, with 12 bases identical to TRBD1. The CDR3 region is CASRENRDRGRNEQFF. The DNA for the CDR3 is TGTGCCAGCAGAGAAAACCGGGACAGGGGGCGAAATGAGCAGTTCTTC.